The 25 T cell receptor beta chains in this list originate from one sample, sequenced in a study of T cells in localized non-small cell lung cancer. Some clones are missing from TCRdb's copy, which holds only in-frame ones; the method was immunoSEQ multiplex PCR. The table shows 55,000 to 80,000 clones, with approximately 84% occurring only once. The source was peripheral blood, collected before any cancer treatment. The receptor set was obtained from a female donor over 55 with stage I lung adenocarcinoma.

The V gene is TRBV5-1, the J gene TRBJ2-3; D is undetermined. The CDR3 loop spans 14 amino acids. Trimming took off 3 bases at V and 6 bases at J, with 14 bases between the two ends. Germline values: CDR1 SGHRS, CDR2 YFSETQ. CDR3 amino acids: CASSSGLGVDTQYF. CDR3 DNA: TGCGCCAGCAGCTCCGGTTTAGGAGTTGATACGCAGTATTTT. The variable domain in full, with the rest retrieved from reference TRBV5-1 and TRBJ2-3, is KAGVTQTPRYLIKTRGQQVTLSCSPISGHRSVSWYQQTPGQGLQFLFEYFSETQRNKGNFPGRFSGRQFSNSRSEMNVSTLELGDSALYLCASSSGLGVDTQYFGPGTRLTVL.

The V call is TRBV27, the J call TRBJ2-7, with D maybe TRBD2 (5 bases). The CDR3 runs 12 residues. Trimming cost V 8 bases and J 2 bases, with 10 bases left between them. Germline V gene data show CDR1 as MNHEY and CDR2 as SMNVEV (reference sequence). This CDR3 reads CASGGFTYEQYF. DNA for the CDR3: TGTGCCAGCGGAGGCTTTACCTACGAGCAGTACTTC.

V gene TRBV10-3 combines with J gene TRBJ2-5, with D unresolved. CDR3 size: 12 residues. The V gene lost 6 bases and the J gene lost 4 bases, with 9 bases spanning the gap. Germline CDR1 is ENHRY and CDR2 is SYGVKD. The CDR3 loop is CAIRGPGETQYF. The CDR3 nucleotides are TGTGCCATCAGAGGGCCGGGAGAGACCCAGTACTTC.

This rearrangement joins TRBV5-1 to TRBJ2-6, with a tentative D call TRBD1 (6 bases). The CDR3 runs to 17 residues. Germline CDR1 reads SGHRS; CDR2 reads YFSETQ. V lost 0 bases and J lost 1, with 11 bases in between. For the CDR3, the DNA is TGCGCCAGCAGCTTGGAACCCCAGGGGTCTGGGGCCAACGTCCTGACTTTC. Translating gives CASSLEPQGSGANVLTF.

The V gene is TRBV5-1, the J gene TRBJ2-3, with 8 bases aligning to TRBD2. Germline V gene data show CDR1 as SGHRS and CDR2 as YFSETQ. V lost 0 bases, J lost 3 bases, and 3 bases stayed unmatched. This CDR3 region has 15 residues. In DNA form, the CDR3 reads TGCGCCAGCAGCTTGGTGGCGGGGGGTACAGATACGCAGTATTTT. It specifies CASSLVAGGTDTQYF.

The CDR3: CASSKSNTGELFF. In DNA, the CDR3 is TGTGCCAGTAGTAAGTCGAACACCGGGGAGCTGTTTTTT. The gene calls are TRBV19 and TRBJ2-2; the D is unclear. The CDR3 runs 13 residues. Trimming left V 4 bases short and J 0 bases short, with 3 bases between. Germline V lookup: CDR1 LNHDA, CDR2 SQIVND (reference sequence).

The chain employs TRBV2 and TRBJ2-2, with D unresolved. V was shortened by 6 bases and J by 3 bases, with 5 bases between the two germline ends. The CDR3 is 12 amino acids. Germline CDR1 reads SNHLY; CDR2 reads FYNNEI. In DNA form, the CDR3 reads TGTGCCAGCAGCGAATACACCGGGGAGCTGTTTTTT. Its protein product is CASSEYTGELFF.

The gene calls are TRBV2 and TRBJ1-5; a weak D match, TRBD1 (5 bases). CDR3 length: 16 residues. Germline CDR1 is SNHLY and CDR2 is FYNNEI. V lost 10 bases, J lost 0 bases, and 19 bases lay in between. Here the CDR3 reads CATGGGGLPSNQPQHF. Written as DNA, the CDR3 is TGTGCCACCGGTGGGGGAGGCCTCCCTAGCAATCAGCCCCAGCATTTT.

The chain is built from TRBV6-1 and TRBJ1-1, with 7 bases aligning to TRBD1. The trim removed 7 bases at V and 12 bases at J, leaving 17 bases unmatched. Germline V CDR1 and CDR2: MNHNS, SASEGT. The CDR3 consists of 14 residues. The CDR3 DNA is TGTGCCAGCACCGAGGGAGGGGGCGCTAGAGGAACTTTCTTT. It translates to CASTEGGGARGTFF.

The genes are TRBV2 and TRBJ2-2; 9 bases line up with TRBD2. This CDR3 is 15 amino acids long. Unmatched junction bases numbered 3, after V lost 6 bases and J lost 1 base. In germline, CDR1 is SNHLY, CDR2 FYNNEI. The CDR3 sequence is CASRVAGVNTGELFF. In DNA, the CDR3 is TGTGCCAGCAGAGTAGCGGGGGTGAACACCGGGGAGCTGTTTTTT.

The chain combines TRBV5-1 with TRBJ1-2, with 10 bases aligning to TRBD1. CDR1 is SGHRS, CDR2 YFSETQ, per germline. Trimming cost V 4 bases and J 6 bases; bases outside gene matches: 6. The CDR3 is 14 amino acids. CDR3 nucleotide sequence: TGCGCCAGCAGCACGGACAGGGGGGAAAATGGCTACACCTTC. Its protein product is CASSTDRGENGYTF.

The chain has TRBV27 and TRBJ1-2, with 7 bases lining up with TRBD1. This CDR3 is built from 13 residues. V was pared by 5 bases and J by 6 bases, with 6 bases of the junction left unmatched. The germline CDR1 and CDR2 sequences are MNHEY and SMNVEV (reference sequence). CDR3 nucleotides: TGTGCCAGCAGTCAACAGGGGAGGGATGGCTACACCTTC. Translated: CASSQQGRDGYTF.

In its sample, this clone was seen once. The gene calls are TRBV28 and TRBJ1-3; D not certain. The germline V and J ends were trimmed by 9 bases and 0 bases, with 18 bases remaining between them. Germline CDR1 is MDHEN and CDR2 is SYDVKM. The CDR3 runs to 16 residues. As DNA, the CDR3 is TGTGCCAGGTGTCAGTGCGCCTGTTACTCTGGAAACACCATATATTTT. This gives the protein CARCQCACYSGNTIYF.

The CDR3 protein is CASSLGYYGYTF. The CDR3 DNA sequence: TGTGCCAGCAGCTTAGGCTACTATGGCTACACCTTC. The chain links TRBV7-9 to TRBJ1-2; no clear D. CDR1 SEHNR and CDR2 FQNEAQ come from the germline V gene (reference sequence). The length of the CDR3 is 12 residues. Trimming shortened V by 1 base and J by 3 bases, and 3 bases separated the two germline ends.

This clone occurred once. This chain links TRBV5-4 with TRBJ2-5, with D possibly being TRBD1 or TRBD2 (6 bases each). V lost 2 bases, J lost 5 bases, and 16 bases lay in between. CDR3 length: 15 residues. Germline assignment: CDR1 SGHNT and CDR2 YYREEE (reference sequence). CDR3 region: CASSFGGRAEETQYF. The CDR3 DNA follows: TGTGCCAGCAGCTTCGGGGGCAGGGCGGAGGAGACCCAGTACTTC.

This chain joins TRBV4-2 and TRBJ2-7, with no clear D. Trimming cost V 3 bases and J 2 bases, with 8 bases left between them. Germline CDR1 is LGHNA and CDR2 is YNFKEQ. CDR3 length: 13 amino acids. The CDR3 DNA reads TGTGCCAGCAGCCATCCTGCCACCTACGAGCAGTACTTC. Its translation: CASSHPATYEQYF.

The J gene is TRBJ2-7, the V gene TRBV7-6; 8 bases map to TRBD2. Per germline, CDR1 SGHVS and CDR2 FNYEAQ. Germline trimming cut 1 base from V and 5 bases from J; bases unmatched to any gene: 7. This CDR3 contains 15 residues. CDR3 DNA: TGTGCCAGCAGCTTAGTTCCCAGCGGGAGCGACGAGCAGTACTTC. This gives the protein CASSLVPSGSDEQYF.

The V call is TRBV6-5, the J call TRBJ2-1; maybe TRBD2 (6 bases). Trimming pared 2 bases from V and 7 bases from J, leaving 15 bases between. The length of the CDR3 is 15 residues. Germline CDR1 reads MNHEY; CDR2 reads SVGAGI. Written as DNA, the CDR3 is TGTGCCAGCAGTTACGCGCTAGCGAGGACGAATGAGCAGTTCTTC. Protein: CASSYALARTNEQFF.

The V call is TRBV5-1, the J call TRBJ2-3; 7 bases are shared with TRBD2. The CDR3 loop spans 14 amino acids. Germline CDR1 and CDR2: SGHRS and YFSETQ. The junction had 2 bases not matched to a gene; V was cut back by 2 bases and J by 2 bases. The CDR3 here is CASSLGTNTDTQYF. CDR3 sequence (DNA): TGCGCCAGCAGCTTAGGGACTAACACAGATACGCAGTATTTT.

The chain is built from TRBV4-1 and TRBJ1-2, with a possible D match to TRBD1 (5 bases). V was cut by 2 bases and J by 7 bases, with 11 bases left in between. The CDR3 runs to 13 residues. Germline lookup yields CDR1 MGHRA and CDR2 YSYEKL. The chain's CDR3 is CASSQSWQGGYTF. DNA of the CDR3: TGCGCCAGCAGCCAAAGTTGGCAGGGTGGCTACACCTTC.

This sequence joins TRBV6-6 and TRBJ2-1; possibly TRBD2 for D (5 bases). The V end lost 11 bases, the J end lost 5 bases, and 13 bases lay between the germline ends. There are 12 residues in the CDR3. Germline V gene data show CDR1 as MNHNY and CDR2 as SVGAGI (reference sequence). The CDR3 region is CALGAANNEQFF. CDR3 nucleotide sequence: TGTGCCCTCGGAGCGGCCAACAATGAGCAGTTCTTC.

The genes are TRBV5-1 and TRBJ1-4, with D unclear. Germline lookup yields CDR1 SGHRS and CDR2 YFSETQ. The CDR3 length is 13 residues. Trimming removed 0 bases at V and 1 base at J, with 1 base between. CDR3 nucleotides: TGCGCCAGCAGCTTGGAAACTAATGAAAAACTGTTTTTT. This gives the protein CASSLETNEKLFF.

This chain joins TRBV5-1 and TRBJ2-7; tentatively, D is TRBD1 (5 bases). The CDR3 sequence is 12 residues long. From germline, CDR1 is SGHRS and CDR2 YFSETQ. With 0 bases removed from V and 5 bases from J, the gap between germline ends came to 6 bases. The CDR3 spells CASSLGRDEQYF. In DNA, the CDR3 is TGCGCCAGCAGCTTGGGCAGGGACGAGCAGTACTTC.

The V call is TRBV5-1, the J call TRBJ1-4, with a possible D match to TRBD1 (5 bases). There are 14 residues in the CDR3. Between the trimmed V and J ends, which lost 1 base and 1 base, there was a span of 5 bases. Germline V gives CDR1 SGHRS, CDR2 YFSETQ. In nucleotides, the CDR3 is TGCGCCAGCAGCTTGCAGGGAACTAATGAAAAACTGTTTTTT. Its protein product is CASSLQGTNEKLFF. Supplemented by reference TRBV5-1 and TRBJ1-4, the full variable domain reads KAGVTQTPRYLIKTRGQQVTLSCSPISGHRSVSWYQQTPGQGLQFLFEYFSETQRNKGNFPGRFSGRQFSNSRSEMNVSTLELGDSALYLCASSLQGTNEKLFFGSGTQLSVL.

The rearrangement links TRBV5-4 to TRBJ1-3, with TRBD1 as a possible D gene (6 bases). This CDR3 comprises 14 residues. Trimming pared 0 bases from V and 9 bases from J, leaving 13 bases between. Germline V gene lookup returns CDR1 SGHNT and CDR2 YYREEE (reference sequence). The CDR3, as DNA: TGTGCCAGCAGCTTGGATGGGGGCAAAGGCACCATATATTTT. Protein: CASSLDGGKGTIYF.